Sequencing of this T cell receptor (beta chain) was carried out in a study of cytomegalovirus exposure and HLA in healthy donors. Study-wide background: Later, an analysis reported that the 95 to 150 validation repertoires had used the same platform as the approximately 720 first-cohort repertoires. General observations from the study: Among TCR beta chains, those listed as cytomegalovirus-associated numbered fewer than 200. Among the CMV-associated chains, three were confirmed in vitro as specific for CMV antigens.

Note on this clone: Its antigen is currently unknown.

From the roughly 110-subject validation cohort, which was separate from the roughly 670-subject first cohort, the donors were drawn. TCRdb's table, derived via immunoSEQ multiplex PCR, lists solely in-frame clones and lacks some. This sample has about 220,000 clones; over 70% occur once, and the top ten carry 11% to 15%. V was pared by 7 bases and J by 1 base, with 1 base between. This CDR3 spans 10 amino acids. Germline CDR1 and CDR2: SNHLY and FYNNEI. Material: PBMCs. This chain links TRBV2 with TRBJ1-1; the D is unclear. This TCR came from a woman aged 25 to 39 in good health and CMV-seropositive. The CDR3: CASKNTEAFF. As DNA, the CDR3 is TGTGCCAGCAAGAACACTGAAGCTTTCTTT. Complete variable domain (other parts from reference TRBV2 and TRBJ1-1): EPEVTQTPSHQVTQMGQEVILRCVPISNHLYFYWYRQILGQKVEFLVSFYNNEISEKSEIFDDQFSVERPDGSNFTLKIRSTKLEDSAMYFCASKNTEAFFGQGTRLTVV.